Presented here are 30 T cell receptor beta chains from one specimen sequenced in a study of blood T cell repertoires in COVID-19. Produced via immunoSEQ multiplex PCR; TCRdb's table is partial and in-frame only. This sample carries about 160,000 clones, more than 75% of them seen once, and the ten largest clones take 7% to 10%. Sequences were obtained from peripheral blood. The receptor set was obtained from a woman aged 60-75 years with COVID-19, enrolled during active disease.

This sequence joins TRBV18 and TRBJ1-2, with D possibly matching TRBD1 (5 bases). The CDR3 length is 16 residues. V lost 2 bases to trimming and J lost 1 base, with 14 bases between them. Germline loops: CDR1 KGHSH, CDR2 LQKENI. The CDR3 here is CASSPRLTDSNYGYTF. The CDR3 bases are TGTGCCAGCTCACCAAGACTTACCGACAGTAACTATGGCTACACCTTC.

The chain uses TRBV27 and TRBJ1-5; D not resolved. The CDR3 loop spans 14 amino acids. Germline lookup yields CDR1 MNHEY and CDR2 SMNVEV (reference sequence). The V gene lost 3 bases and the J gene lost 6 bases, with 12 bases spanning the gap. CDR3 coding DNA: TGTGCCAGCAGTTTGATCGGGATGGGTCAGCCCCAGCATTTT. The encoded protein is CASSLIGMGQPQHF.

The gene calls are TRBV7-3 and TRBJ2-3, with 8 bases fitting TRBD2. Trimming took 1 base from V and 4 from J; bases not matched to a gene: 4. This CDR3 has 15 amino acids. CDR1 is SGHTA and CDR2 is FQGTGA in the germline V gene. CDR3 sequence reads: CASSLMPAGADTQYF. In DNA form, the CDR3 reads TGTGCCAGCAGCTTAATGCCAGCGGGGGCAGATACGCAGTATTTT.

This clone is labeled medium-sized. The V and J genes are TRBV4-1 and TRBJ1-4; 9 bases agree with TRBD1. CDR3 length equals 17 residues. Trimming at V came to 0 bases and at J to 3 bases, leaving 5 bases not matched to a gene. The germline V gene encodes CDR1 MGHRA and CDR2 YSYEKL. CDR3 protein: CASSQEGTGKANEKLFF. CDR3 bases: TGCGCCAGCAGCCAAGAAGGGACAGGGAAGGCTAATGAAAAACTGTTTTTT.

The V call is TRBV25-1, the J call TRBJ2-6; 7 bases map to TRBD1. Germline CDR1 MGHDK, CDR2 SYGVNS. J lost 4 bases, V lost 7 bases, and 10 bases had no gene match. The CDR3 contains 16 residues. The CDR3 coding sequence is TGTGCCAGCATGTTAACAGGGGCGGTGGGGGCCAACGTCCTGACTTTC. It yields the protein CASMLTGAVGANVLTF.

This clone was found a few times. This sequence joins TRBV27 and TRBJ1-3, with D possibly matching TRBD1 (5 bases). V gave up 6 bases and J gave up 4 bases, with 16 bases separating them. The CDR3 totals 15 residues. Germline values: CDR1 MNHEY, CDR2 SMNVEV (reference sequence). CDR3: CASSAGGGPGNTIYF. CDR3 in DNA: TGTGCCAGCAGCGCCGGGGGAGGCCCAGGAAACACCATATATTTT.

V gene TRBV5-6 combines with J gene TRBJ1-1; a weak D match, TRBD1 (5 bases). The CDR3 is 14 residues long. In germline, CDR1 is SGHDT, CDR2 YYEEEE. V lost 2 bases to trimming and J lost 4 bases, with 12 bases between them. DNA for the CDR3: TGTGCCAGCAGCTTCGGCAGGGAAACCACTGAAGCTTTCTTT. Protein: CASSFGRETTEAFF.

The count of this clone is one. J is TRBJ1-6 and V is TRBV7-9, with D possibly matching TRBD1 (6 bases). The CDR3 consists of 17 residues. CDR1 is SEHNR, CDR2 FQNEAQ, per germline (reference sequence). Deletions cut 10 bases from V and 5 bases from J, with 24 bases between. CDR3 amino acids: CATLTGPSNPNNSPLHF. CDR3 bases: TGTGCCACCTTAACAGGGCCCAGCAATCCGAATAATTCACCCCTCCACTTT.

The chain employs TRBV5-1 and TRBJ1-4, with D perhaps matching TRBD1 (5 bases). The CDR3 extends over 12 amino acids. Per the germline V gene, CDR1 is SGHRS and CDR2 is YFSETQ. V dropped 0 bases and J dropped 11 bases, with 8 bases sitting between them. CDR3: CASSLDGGKLFF. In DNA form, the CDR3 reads TGCGCCAGCAGCTTGGACGGGGGGAAACTGTTTTTT.

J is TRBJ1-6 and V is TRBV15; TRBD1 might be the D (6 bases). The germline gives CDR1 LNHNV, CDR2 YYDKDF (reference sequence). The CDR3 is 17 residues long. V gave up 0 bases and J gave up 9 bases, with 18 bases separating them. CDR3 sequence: CATSRDRGGGLGSPLHF. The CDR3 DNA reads TGTGCCACCAGCAGAGATCGTGGGGGGGGCTTAGGTTCACCCCTCCACTTT. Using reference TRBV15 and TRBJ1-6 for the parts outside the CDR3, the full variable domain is DAMVIQNPRYQVTQFGKPVTLSCSQTLNHNVMYWYQQKSSQAPKLLFHYYDKDFNNEADTPDNFQSRRPNTSFCFLDIRSPGLGDTAMYLCATSRDRGGGLGSPLHFGNGTRLTVT.

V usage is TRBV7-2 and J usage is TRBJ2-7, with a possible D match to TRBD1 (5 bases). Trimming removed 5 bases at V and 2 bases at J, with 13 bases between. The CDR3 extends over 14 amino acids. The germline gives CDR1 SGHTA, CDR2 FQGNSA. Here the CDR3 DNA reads TGTGCCAGCAGCCCTGGGGCAGGGCCCTACGAGCAGTACTTC. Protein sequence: CASSPGAGPYEQYF.

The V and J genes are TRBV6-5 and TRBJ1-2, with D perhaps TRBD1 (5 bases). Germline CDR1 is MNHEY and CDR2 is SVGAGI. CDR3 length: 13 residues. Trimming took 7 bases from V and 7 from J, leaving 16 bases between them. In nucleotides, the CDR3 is TGTGCCAGCACTCAGACAGAGAGGAGTGGCTACACCTTC. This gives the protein CASTQTERSGYTF.

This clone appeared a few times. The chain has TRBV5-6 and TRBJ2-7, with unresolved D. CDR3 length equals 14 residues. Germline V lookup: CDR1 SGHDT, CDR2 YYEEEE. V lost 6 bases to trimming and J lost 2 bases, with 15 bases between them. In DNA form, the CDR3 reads TGTGCCAGCACCCCCCTGTTGAGCCCCTACGAGCAGTACGTC. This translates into CASTPLLSPYEQYV.

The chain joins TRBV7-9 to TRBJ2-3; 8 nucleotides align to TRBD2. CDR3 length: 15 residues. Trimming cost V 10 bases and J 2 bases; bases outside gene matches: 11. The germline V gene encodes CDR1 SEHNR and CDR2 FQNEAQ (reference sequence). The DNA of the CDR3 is TGTGCCATCAGACCACTAGCGGCGCACACAGATACGCAGTATTTT. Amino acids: CAIRPLAAHTDTQYF. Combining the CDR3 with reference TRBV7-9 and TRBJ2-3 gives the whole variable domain DTGVSQNPRHKITKRGQNVTFRCDPISEHNRLYWYRQTLGQGPEFLTYFQNEAQLEKSRLLSDRFSAERPKGSFSTLEIQRTEQGDSAMYLCAIRPLAAHTDTQYFGPGTRLTVL.

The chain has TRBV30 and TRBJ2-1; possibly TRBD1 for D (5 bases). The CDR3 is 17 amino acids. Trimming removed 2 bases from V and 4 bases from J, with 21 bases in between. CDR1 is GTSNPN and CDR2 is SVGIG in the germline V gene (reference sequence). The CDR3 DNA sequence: TGTGCCTGGAGTCCACGGCCCCCGGACACCAAGTACAATGAGCAGTTCTTC. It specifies CAWSPRPPDTKYNEQFF.

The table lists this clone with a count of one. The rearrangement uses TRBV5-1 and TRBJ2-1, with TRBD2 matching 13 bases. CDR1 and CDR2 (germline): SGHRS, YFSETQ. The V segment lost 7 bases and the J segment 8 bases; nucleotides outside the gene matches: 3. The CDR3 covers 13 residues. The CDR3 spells CASHTSGRDEQFF. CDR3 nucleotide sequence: TGCGCCAGCCACACTAGCGGGAGGGATGAGCAGTTCTTC.

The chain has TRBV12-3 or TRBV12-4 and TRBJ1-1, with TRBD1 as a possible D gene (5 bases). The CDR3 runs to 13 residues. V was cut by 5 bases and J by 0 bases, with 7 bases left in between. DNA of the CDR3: TGTGCCAGCAGTCCGGACATGAACACTGAAGCTTTCTTT. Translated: CASSPDMNTEAFF.

The CDR3 reads CASSSGTGVDGYTF. The CDR3 nucleotides are TGCGCCAGCAGTTCCGGGACAGGGGTGGATGGCTACACCTTC. The chain employs TRBV5-1 and TRBJ1-2; 10 bases are shared with TRBD1. With 5 bases clipped from V and 6 bases from J, the junction kept 7 bases outside the gene matches. The CDR3 has 14 amino acids. In germline, CDR1 is SGHRS, CDR2 YFSETQ.

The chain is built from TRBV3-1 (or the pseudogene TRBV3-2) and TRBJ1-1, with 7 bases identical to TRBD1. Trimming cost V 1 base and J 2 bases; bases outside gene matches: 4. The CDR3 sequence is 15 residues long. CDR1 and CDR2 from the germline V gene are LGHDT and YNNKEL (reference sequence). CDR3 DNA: TGTGCCAGCAGCCAAGCCGGGACAGCTAACACTGAAGCTTTCTTT. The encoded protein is CASSQAGTANTEAFF.

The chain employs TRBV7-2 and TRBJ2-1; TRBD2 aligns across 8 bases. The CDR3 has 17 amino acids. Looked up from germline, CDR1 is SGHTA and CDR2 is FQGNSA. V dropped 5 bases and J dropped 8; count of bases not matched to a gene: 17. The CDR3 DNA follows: TGTGCCAGCAGCAACATAAATCTAGCGGGCCGTACGGATGAGCAGTTCTTC. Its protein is CASSNINLAGRTDEQFF.

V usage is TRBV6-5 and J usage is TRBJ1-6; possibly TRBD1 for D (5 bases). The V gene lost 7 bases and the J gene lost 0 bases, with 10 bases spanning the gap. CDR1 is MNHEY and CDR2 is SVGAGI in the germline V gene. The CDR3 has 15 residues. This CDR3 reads CASTRTGSYNSPLHF. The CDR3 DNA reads TGTGCCAGCACGCGAACAGGCTCCTATAATTCACCCCTCCACTTT.

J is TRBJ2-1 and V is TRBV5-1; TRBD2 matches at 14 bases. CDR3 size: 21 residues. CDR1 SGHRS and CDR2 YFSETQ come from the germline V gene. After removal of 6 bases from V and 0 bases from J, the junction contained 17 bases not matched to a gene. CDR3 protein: CASMDLPGLAGGGSSYNEQFF. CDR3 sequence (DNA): TGCGCCAGCATGGACCTCCCAGGACTAGCGGGGGGTGGGAGCTCCTACAATGAGCAGTTCTTC.

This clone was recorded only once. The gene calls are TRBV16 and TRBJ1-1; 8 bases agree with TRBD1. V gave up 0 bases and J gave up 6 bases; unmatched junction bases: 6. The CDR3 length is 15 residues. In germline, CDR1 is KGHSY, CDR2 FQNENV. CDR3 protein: CASSQSGQGGPEAFF. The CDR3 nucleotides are TGTGCCAGCAGCCAATCAGGACAGGGAGGACCTGAAGCTTTCTTT.

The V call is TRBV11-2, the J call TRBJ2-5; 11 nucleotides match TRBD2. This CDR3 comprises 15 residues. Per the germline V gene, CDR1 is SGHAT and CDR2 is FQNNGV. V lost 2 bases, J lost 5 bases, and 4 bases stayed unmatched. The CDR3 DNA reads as TGTGCCAGCAGCTTATTGGGACTAGCGGTGGAGACCCAGTACTTC. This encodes CASSLLGLAVETQYF.

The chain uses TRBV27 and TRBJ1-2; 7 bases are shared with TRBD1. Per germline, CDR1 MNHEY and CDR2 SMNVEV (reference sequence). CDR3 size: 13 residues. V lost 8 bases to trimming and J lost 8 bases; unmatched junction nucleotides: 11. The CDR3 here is CASRLDRLGGYTF. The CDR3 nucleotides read TGTGCCAGCCGCTTGGACAGGCTCGGGGGCTACACCTTC.

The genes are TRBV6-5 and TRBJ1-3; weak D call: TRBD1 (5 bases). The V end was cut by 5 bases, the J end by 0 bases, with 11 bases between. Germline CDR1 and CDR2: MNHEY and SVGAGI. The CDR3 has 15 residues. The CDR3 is CASSHDRSSGNTIYF. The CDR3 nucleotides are TGTGCCAGCAGTCATGACAGAAGCTCTGGAAACACCATATATTTT.

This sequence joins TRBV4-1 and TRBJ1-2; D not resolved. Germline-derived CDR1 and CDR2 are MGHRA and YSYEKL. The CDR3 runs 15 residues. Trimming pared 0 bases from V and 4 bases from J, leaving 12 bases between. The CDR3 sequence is CASSQDAQIFYGYTF. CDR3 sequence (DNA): TGCGCCAGCAGCCAAGATGCCCAGATATTCTATGGCTACACCTTC.

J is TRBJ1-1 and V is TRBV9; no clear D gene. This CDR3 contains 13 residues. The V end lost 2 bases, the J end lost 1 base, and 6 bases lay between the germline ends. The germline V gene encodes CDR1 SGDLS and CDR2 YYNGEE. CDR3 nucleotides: TGTGCCAGCAGCGTGGCTCCGAACACTGAAGCTTTCTTT. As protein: CASSVAPNTEAFF.

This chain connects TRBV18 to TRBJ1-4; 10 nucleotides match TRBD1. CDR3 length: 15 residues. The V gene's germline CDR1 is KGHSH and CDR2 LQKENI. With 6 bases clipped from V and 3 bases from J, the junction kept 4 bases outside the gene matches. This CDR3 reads CASSDGQGANEKLFF. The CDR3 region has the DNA TGTGCCAGCTCGGATGGACAGGGGGCTAATGAAAAACTGTTTTTT.

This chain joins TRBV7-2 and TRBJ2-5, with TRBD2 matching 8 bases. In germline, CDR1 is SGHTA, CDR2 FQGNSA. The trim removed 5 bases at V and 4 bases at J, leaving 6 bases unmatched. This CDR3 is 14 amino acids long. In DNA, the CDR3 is TGTGCCAGCAGCACCAGGACTAGCCCAGAGACCCAGTACTTC. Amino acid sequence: CASSTRTSPETQYF.